This T cell receptor beta chain was documented in a study of blood T cell repertoires in COVID-19 (dated by TCRdb to about 2020). Regarding the study in general: Collaborator samples came from the United States, Italy and Spain and covered acute and convalescent phases of COVID-19. The material from the prospective study consisted of cDNA or gDNA derived from T cells, B-cell-depleted T cells, or PBMCs. The dataset comprised deeply sampled blood TCRbeta repertoires from subjects exposed to, actively infected with, or recovered from COVID-19. The repertoires were released in a freely available public database meant as a resource for research on the immune response to SARS-CoV-2. The samples were drawn from the first 160 participants of the ongoing ImmuneRACE study and from more than 1,000 subjects provided by 6 global collaborators. Nearly every sample came with metadata listing a de-identified subject ID, COVID-19 status, age in years and sex. Where available, HLA class I and class II types were taken from metadata supplied by the sample provider and were not determined by assay-based typing.

The cysteine opens and the phenylalanine closes a CDR3 of 16 amino acids. Of the read, only the CDR3 DNA is kept; its 48 bases are in frame from base 1. From a lookup of the germline V gene, CDR1 and CDR2 are MNHEY and SVGAGI. Trimming at the junction amounts to 2 bases on V and 3 bases on J, and the germline ends lie 15 bases apart. Only a few counts were recorded for this clone. Its antigen is still unknown. No base quality values were provided; no much bigger clone lies one nucleotide off. The full study reports these points: The amount of clinical and demographic metadata varied by source and participant and was provided uncurated.

TCRbeta CDR3 regions were amplified from genomic DNA by means of the immunoSEQ Assay, a bias-controlled multiplex PCR. Per the source publication's procedure: Nucleated cell counts per sample were estimated from amplification of reference gene primers within the assay. To quantify the absolute abundance of each unique TCRbeta CDR3 rearrangement, sequence reads were collapsed and filtered. For each sample, productive Simpson clonality was calculated as the square root of Simpson's diversity index across productive rearrangements. What TCRdb holds here is the immuneACCESS table cut down to in-frame rearrangements. Part of the clones is not present; checked against another copy, under half of the missing clones reflect an unresolved V gene, and the others are unexplained. V, J and clone size were drawn from that table, and D and trimming were deduced from the DNA. The table for this sample lists over 200,000 clones; about 90% of them were counted only once. Of the sample, roughly 3% is held by the ten largest clones.

Another Seattle source contributed samples from volunteer blood donors who had recovered from COVID-19. Collaborating institutions collected whole blood in K2EDTA tubes following their own protocols. For TCRbeta analysis, collaborators shipped samples in one of three forms: frozen whole blood, isolated PBMCs, or DNA extracted from either of those sample types. Specimen: peripheral blood. This TCR was recovered from a woman aged 30 to 39 who had recovered from COVID-19. The V and J segments used are TRBV6-5 and TRBJ2-3, and the D gene may be TRBD1, 5 bases matching. The CDR3 region reads CASSYRGTKGTDTQYF. The DNA reads TGTGCCAGCAGTTACAGGGGTACTAAAGGTACAGATACGCAGTATTTT.